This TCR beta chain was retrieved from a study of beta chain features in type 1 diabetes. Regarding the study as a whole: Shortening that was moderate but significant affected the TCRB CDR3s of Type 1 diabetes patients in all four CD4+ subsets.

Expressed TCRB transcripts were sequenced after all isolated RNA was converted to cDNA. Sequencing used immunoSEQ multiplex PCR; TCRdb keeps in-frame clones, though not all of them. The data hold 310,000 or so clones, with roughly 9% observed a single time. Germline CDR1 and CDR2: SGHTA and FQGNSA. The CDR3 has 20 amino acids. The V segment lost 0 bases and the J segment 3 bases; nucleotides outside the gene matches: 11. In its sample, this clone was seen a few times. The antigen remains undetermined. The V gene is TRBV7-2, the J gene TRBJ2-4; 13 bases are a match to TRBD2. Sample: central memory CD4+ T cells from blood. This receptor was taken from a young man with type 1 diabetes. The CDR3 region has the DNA TGTGCCAGCAGCTTAGCGCCGAGACTAGCGGGGGGTATCGGCAAAAACATTCAGTACTTC. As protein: CASSLAPRLAGGIGKNIQYF.